This TCR beta chain comes out of a study of blood T cell repertoires in COVID-19. In the study overall: Acute and convalescent COVID-19 specimens originated in the United States, Italy and Spain.

Generated by immunoSEQ multiplex PCR, the TCRdb table keeps only in-frame clones and is missing some. The table lists some 300,000 clones, approximately 88% of them singletons. The sequenced sample consisted of peripheral blood. The TCR sequence derives from a woman aged 25 to 39 who had recovered from COVID-19.

CDR3 region: CASSKDRGLTDTQYF. DNA of the CDR3: TGTGCCAGTAGTAAGGACAGGGGTTTAACAGATACGCAGTATTTT. The V gene is TRBV19, the J gene TRBJ2-3, with 9 bases identical to TRBD1. CDR1 and CDR2 from the germline V gene are LNHDA and SQIVND (reference sequence). The V segment lost 4 bases and the J segment 3 bases; nucleotides outside the gene matches: 5. The CDR3 is 15 amino acids.